The 18 T cell receptor beta chains below come from one sample, sequenced in a study of blood T cells in healthy people across ages. The use of a sample-barcoded 5' primer and a J-beta primer mix characterized a second PCR of 7 to 11 cycles. TCRdb analysed the 5' RACE reads with MiXCR anew, one entry per CDR3 protein. The sample records hundreds of thousands of distinct CDR3 sequences, more than 20% being singletons. The source material was blood. The source is an older man in good health.

There are a few counts of this clonotype. The chain has TRBV5-1 and TRBJ2-5; D is ambiguous. TRBJ2-7 matches the DNA end more closely, so the J call is doubtful. Germline CDR1 is SGHRS and CDR2 is YFSETQ. The CDR3 length is 14 residues. The CDR3 sequence is CASSLADPSYEQYF. CDR3 bases: TGCGCCAGCAGCTTGGCGGATCCTTCATACGAGCAGTACTTC.

Ten or more counts support this clonotype. The gene calls are TRBV20-1 and TRBJ1-2; TRBD1 matches 10 bases. The length of the CDR3 is 14 residues. Germline CDR1 and CDR2: DFQATT and SNEGSKA (reference sequence). J gave up 6 bases and V 3 bases, and 7 bases lay outside the gene matches. The CDR3: CSASVTGGIDGYTF. The CDR3 nucleotides read TGCAGTGCTAGTGTGACAGGGGGCATCGATGGCTACACCTTC.

The chain carries TRBV20-1 and TRBJ2-1; 11 bases match TRBD2. The CDR3 is 16 amino acids. Germline CDR1 and CDR2: DFQATT and SNEGSKA (reference sequence). The J segment lost 4 bases and the V segment lost 1 base, leaving 6 bases of the junction unmatched. The CDR3 coding sequence is TGCAGTGCTAGAGTTGGTAGCGGGAGGGCTTACAATGAGCAGTTCTTC. Translated, it gives CSARVGSGRAYNEQFF.

This clonotype was seen a handful of times. The V and J genes are TRBV20-1 and TRBJ1-3; D ambiguous. This CDR3 region has 14 residues. The V end was cut by 3 bases, the J end by 0 bases, with 9 bases between. Germline loops: CDR1 DFQATT, CDR2 SNEGSKA (reference sequence). This chain's CDR3 is CSASGTDSGNTIYF. For the CDR3, the DNA is TGCAGTGCTAGTGGAACAGACTCTGGAAACACCATATATTTT.

The chain links TRBV4-1 to TRBJ2-3; 16 bases are shared with TRBD2. Trimming removed 0 bases from V and 3 bases from J; junction bases left unmatched: 0. Germline V gene data show CDR1 as MGHRA and CDR2 as YSYEKL. The CDR3 is 17 amino acids. CDR3 sequence: CASSQEGLAGGTDTQYF. CDR3 DNA sequence: TGCGCCAGCAGCCAAGAGGGACTAGCGGGAGGGACAGATACGCAGTATTTT.

This chain uses TRBV12-3 or TRBV12-4 with TRBJ2-7, with TRBD2 identical over 10 bases. The CDR3 is made up of 14 amino acids. J was trimmed by 3 bases and V by 6 bases; bases with no gene match: 5. The CDR3 DNA reads as TGTGCCAGCAGCTCGGGACTAGCGAGCTACGAGCAGTACTTC. Translated, it gives CASSSGLASYEQYF.

CDR3 nucleotide sequence: TGCAGTGCCAACCCGACTAGCGGGACGCCATACAATGAGCAGTTCTTC. It specifies CSANPTSGTPYNEQFF. The chain links TRBV20-1 to TRBJ2-1; the match to TRBD2 covers 11 bases. Germline V lookup: CDR1 DFQATT, CDR2 SNEGSKA (reference sequence). Unmatched junction bases numbered 11, after V lost 6 bases and J lost 4 bases. This CDR3 has 16 residues.

This clonotype was detected only a few times. The chain links TRBV29-1 to TRBJ1-4, with D unresolved. The CDR3 totals 13 residues. From germline, CDR1 is SQVTM and CDR2 ANQGSEA. Trimming cost V 2 bases and J 3 bases, with 7 bases left between them. CDR3 amino acids: CSVERAPNEKLFF. In nucleotides, the CDR3 is TGCAGCGTTGAAAGGGCCCCTAATGAAAAACTGTTTTTT. Filled out from reference TRBV29-1 and TRBJ1-4, the complete variable domain reads SAVISQKPSRDICQRGTSLTIQCQVDSQVTMMFWYRQQPGQSLTLIATANQGSEATYESGFVIDKFPISRPNLTFSTLTVSNMSPEDSSIYLCSVERAPNEKLFFGSGTQLSVL.

The chain carries TRBV7-2 and TRBJ2-1; possibly TRBD2 for D (6 bases). The CDR3 sequence is 16 residues long. Germline V gives CDR1 SGHTA, CDR2 FQGNSA. With 8 bases removed from V and 0 bases from J, the gap between germline ends came to 17 bases. CDR3 loop: CASGDQGLLSYNEQFF. The DNA of the CDR3 is TGTGCCAGCGGTGACCAGGGACTCCTCTCCTACAATGAGCAGTTCTTC.

This clonotype was seen ten or more times. V and J are TRBV2 and TRBJ2-3; D is undetermined. Trimming cost V 1 base and J 4 bases, with 15 bases left between them. CDR1 and CDR2 (germline): SNHLY, FYNNEI. The CDR3 has 16 amino acids. Here the CDR3 reads CASSEGPLGAADTQYF. For the CDR3, the DNA is TGTGCCAGCAGTGAAGGCCCTCTCGGAGCAGCAGATACGCAGTATTTT.

The sample holds a few counts of this clonotype. The junction departs from the called germline gene at one end, perhaps through a read error. The CDR3 region is CASGQELFSGNTIYF. CDR3 DNA: TGCGCCAGCGGCCAAGAGTTATTCTCTGGAAACACCATATATTTT. J is TRBJ1-3 and V is TRBV4-1; D gene uncertain. The CDR3 runs to 15 residues. Germline loops: CDR1 MGHRA, CDR2 YSYEKL.

The chain employs TRBV12-3 or TRBV12-4 and TRBJ1-2; TRBD1 is a possible D gene (5 bases). Trimming took off 3 bases at V and 4 bases at J, with 9 bases between the two ends. The length of the CDR3 is 13 residues. The CDR3 reads CASSLEGPYGYTF. CDR3 nucleotide sequence: TGTGCCAGCAGTTTGGAGGGGCCCTATGGCTACACCTTC.

Only a few counts were recorded for this clonotype. Sequence at one end of the junction differs from germline and may be a read error. The J gene is TRBJ2-5, the V gene TRBV7-2; TRBD2 is a possible D gene (6 bases). From germline, CDR1 is SGHTA and CDR2 FQGNSA. The CDR3 is 16 amino acids. CDR3 protein: CASSLRVGGSQETRYF. CDR3 coding DNA: TGTGCCAGCAGCTTAAGGGTTGGGGGGTCTCAAGAGACCCGGTACTTC.

This clonotype was detected many times. The gene calls are TRBV29-1 and TRBJ1-2; a weak D match, TRBD1 (6 bases). The germline gives CDR1 SQVTM, CDR2 ANQGSEA. V lost 6 bases and J 6 bases, leaving 17 bases between the germline ends. The CDR3 is made up of 13 amino acids. This CDR3 reads CSVPGRGGDGYTF. CDR3 coding DNA: TGCAGCGTCCCCGGCAGGGGAGGAGATGGCTACACCTTC.

V and J are TRBV11-3 and TRBJ2-1; a possible D gene is TRBD1 (5 bases). Germline V lookup: CDR1 SGHNT, CDR2 YENEEA. V was trimmed by 5 bases and J by 5 bases, leaving 16 bases between them. The CDR3 runs to 15 residues. In DNA, the CDR3 is TGTGCCAGCAGCCCCCGGCAGGGCTTTAACAATGAGCAGTTCTTC. This codes for CASSPRQGFNNEQFF.

The chain recombines TRBV24-1 with TRBJ2-5; D gene uncertain. Per germline, CDR1 KGHDR and CDR2 SFDVKD. V lost 2 bases and J lost 4, with 7 bases in between. CDR3 length: 13 amino acids. The CDR3 nucleotides read TGTGCCACCAGTGATTCCCGGAGAGAGACCCAGTACTTC. Translating gives CATSDSRRETQYF.

This chain joins TRBV7-2 and TRBJ2-1; 8 bases match TRBD2. The end of the DNA aligns better with TRBJ2-5, so the J call may be wrong. The CDR3 loop spans 15 amino acids. Looked up from germline, CDR1 is SGHTA and CDR2 is FQGNSA. The CDR3 sequence is CASTVAGSRGETQYF. CDR3 nucleotide sequence: TGTGCCAGCACCGTAGCGGGAAGCAGAGGAGAGACCCAGTACTTC.

This clonotype has at least ten counts. V usage is TRBV2 and J usage is TRBJ2-5; the match to TRBD2 covers 11 bases. The closer fit of TRBJ2-1 to the DNA end suggests the J call may be wrong. Looked up from germline, CDR1 is SNHLY and CDR2 is FYNNEI. This CDR3 has 16 amino acids. Written as DNA, the CDR3 is TGTGCCAGCAGTGAGGCCCTAGCGGGAGGCTACAATGAGCAGTTCTTC. Translated: CASSEALAGGYNEQFF.